The rows below give T cell receptor beta chains drawn from one sample of a study of response to subunit inactivated influenza vaccine. TCRdb recomputed calls from the RT-PCR reads with MiXCR, one row per CDR3 protein. The profile covers fewer than 750,000 distinct CDR3 sequences, with roughly 15% appearing a single time and around 10% taken by the ten largest. This sample comprised PBMCs from blood, obtained roughly 12 days after vaccination. These TCRs come from a man aged 50-59 years who received an inactivated influenza vaccine. Both conserved end residues are part of each CDR3. D genes are given only for firm matches. Expanded clones are given a class, and other clones once, few, many or no size at all.

v_gene	d_gene	j_gene	abundance	CDR3nt	CDR3aa
TRBV20-1	TRBD2	TRBJ2-1	.	TGCAGTGCTACCACTAGCGGGAGACGTTTTGAGCAGTTCTTC	CSATTSGRRFEQFF
TRBV10-3	.	TRBJ1-3	few	TGTGCCATAAGACAGGACATCTCTGGAAACACCATATATTTT	CAIRQDISGNTIYF
TRBV7-3	.	TRBJ2-1	few	TGTGCCAGCAGCCAAGGGACCTGGAGGGATGAGCAGTTCTTC	CASSQGTWRDEQFF
TRBV29-1	.	TRBJ2-1	many	TGCAGCGTTGAAGGGCTCAATGAGCAGTTCTTC	CSVEGLNEQFF
TRBV29-1	TRBD1	TRBJ2-7	.	TGCAGCGCTTCCGGGACAGGGCTATACGAGCAGTACTTC	CSASGTGLYEQYF
TRBV29-1	.	TRBJ1-2	few	TGCAGCGCCTGGGACACGGTTAACTATGGCTACACCTTC	CSAWDTVNYGYTF
TRBV6-2/TRBV6-3	.	TRBJ2-5	.	TGTGCCAGCAGCCCGGGGCCCCGCGTGGAGACCCAGTACTTC	CASSPGPRVETQYF
TRBV24-1	.	TRBJ2-5	.	TGTGCCACCAGTGATTTCTACCGCCCCGAGACCCAGTACTTC	CATSDFYRPETQYF
TRBV3-1	.	TRBJ1-2	.	TGTGCCAGCAGCCAAGCCATTTACTATGGCTACACCTTC	CASSQAIYYGYTF
TRBV6-5	TRBD1	TRBJ2-5	.	TGTGCCAGCAGTTACTCGGGGACAGCGCAAGAGACCCAGTACTTC	CASSYSGTAQETQYF
TRBV28	.	TRBJ2-7	few	TGTGCCAGCGGACGGAAGAACTCCTACGAGCAGTACTTC	CASGRKNSYEQYF
TRBV4-3	TRBD1	TRBJ2-2	few	TGCGCCAGCAGCCAAGAATACAGGGGAAACACCGGGGAGCTGTTTTTT	CASSQEYRGNTGELFF
TRBV7-9	.	TRBJ2-3	few	TGTGCCAGCAGCTACGGCGCCGGGGTTTCAGATACGCAGTATTTT	CASSYGAGVSDTQYF